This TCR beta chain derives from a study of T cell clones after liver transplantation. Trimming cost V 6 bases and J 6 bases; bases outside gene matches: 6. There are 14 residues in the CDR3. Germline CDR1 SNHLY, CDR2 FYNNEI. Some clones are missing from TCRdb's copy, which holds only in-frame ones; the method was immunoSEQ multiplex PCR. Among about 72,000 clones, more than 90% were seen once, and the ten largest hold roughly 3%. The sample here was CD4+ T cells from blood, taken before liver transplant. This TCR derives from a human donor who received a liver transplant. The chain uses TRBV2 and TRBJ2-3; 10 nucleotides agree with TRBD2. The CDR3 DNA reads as TGTGCCAGCAGCTTAGCGGGAGGTTCGGATACGCAGTATTTT. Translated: CASSLAGGSDTQYF.